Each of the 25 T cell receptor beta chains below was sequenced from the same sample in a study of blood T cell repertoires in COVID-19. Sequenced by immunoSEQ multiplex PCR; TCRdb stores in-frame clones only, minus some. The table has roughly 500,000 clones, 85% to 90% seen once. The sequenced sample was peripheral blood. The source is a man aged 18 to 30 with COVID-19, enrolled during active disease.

CDR3 DNA sequence: TGTGCCAGCAGGAGCACAGGGATGGGGCCCCAGCATTTT. Translated: CASRSTGMGPQHF. The chain uses TRBV27 and TRBJ1-5, with a weak D call TRBD1 (6 bases). This CDR3 comprises 13 residues. Germline V gives CDR1 MNHEY, CDR2 SMNVEV (reference sequence). V lost 6 bases to trimming and J lost 9 bases, with 15 bases between them.

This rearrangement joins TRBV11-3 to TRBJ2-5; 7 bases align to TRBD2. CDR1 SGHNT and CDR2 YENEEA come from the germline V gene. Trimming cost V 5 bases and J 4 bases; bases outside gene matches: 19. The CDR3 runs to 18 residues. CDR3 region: CASSHGGREPRGAETQYF. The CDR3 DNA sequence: TGTGCCAGCAGCCACGGTGGGCGGGAGCCCCGAGGGGCAGAGACCCAGTACTTC.

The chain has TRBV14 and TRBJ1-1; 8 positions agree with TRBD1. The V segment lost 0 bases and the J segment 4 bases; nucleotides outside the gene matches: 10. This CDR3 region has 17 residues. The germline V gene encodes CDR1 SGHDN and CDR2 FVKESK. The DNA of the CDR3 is TGTGCCAGCAGCCAAGATAGAGGGACAGGTCTGGGCACTGAAGCTTTCTTT. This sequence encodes CASSQDRGTGLGTEAFF.

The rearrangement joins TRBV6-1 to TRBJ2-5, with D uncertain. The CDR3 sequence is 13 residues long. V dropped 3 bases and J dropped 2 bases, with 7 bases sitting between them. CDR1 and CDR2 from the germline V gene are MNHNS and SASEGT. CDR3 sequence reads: CASSDVRQETQYF. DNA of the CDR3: TGTGCCAGCAGTGATGTGCGGCAAGAGACCCAGTACTTC.

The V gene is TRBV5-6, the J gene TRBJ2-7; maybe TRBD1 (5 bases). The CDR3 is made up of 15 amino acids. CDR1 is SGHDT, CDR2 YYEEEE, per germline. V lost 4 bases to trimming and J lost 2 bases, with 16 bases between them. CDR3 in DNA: TGTGCCAGCAGCAGCACCTCGTCGGACACCTACGAGCAGTACTTC. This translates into CASSSTSSDTYEQYF.

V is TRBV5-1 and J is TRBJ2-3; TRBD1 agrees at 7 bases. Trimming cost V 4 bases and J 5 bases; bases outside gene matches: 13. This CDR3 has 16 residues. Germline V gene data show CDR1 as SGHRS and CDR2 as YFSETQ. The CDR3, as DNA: TGCGCCAGCAGCGCCCCCGACAGGGTGGATGGAGATACGCAGTATTTT. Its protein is CASSAPDRVDGDTQYF.

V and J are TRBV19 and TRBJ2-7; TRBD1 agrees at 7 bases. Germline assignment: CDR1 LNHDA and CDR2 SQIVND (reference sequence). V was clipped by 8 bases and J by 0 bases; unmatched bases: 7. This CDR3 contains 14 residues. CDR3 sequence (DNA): TGTGCCAGTTCTCGACAGGGAGCCTCCTACGAGCAGTACTTC. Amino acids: CASSRQGASYEQYF.

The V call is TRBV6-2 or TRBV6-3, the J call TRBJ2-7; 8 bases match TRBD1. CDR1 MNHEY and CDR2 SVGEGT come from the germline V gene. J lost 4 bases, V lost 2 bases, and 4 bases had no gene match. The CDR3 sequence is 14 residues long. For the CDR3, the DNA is TGTGCCAGCAGTTACGACAGGGGCACGTACGAGCAGTACTTC. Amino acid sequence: CASSYDRGTYEQYF.

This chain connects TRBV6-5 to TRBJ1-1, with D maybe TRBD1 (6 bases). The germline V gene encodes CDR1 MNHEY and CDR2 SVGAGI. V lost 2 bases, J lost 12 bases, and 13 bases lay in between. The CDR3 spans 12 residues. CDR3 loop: CASSYAQGRTFF. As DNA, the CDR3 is TGTGCCAGCAGTTACGCACAGGGAAGGACTTTCTTT.

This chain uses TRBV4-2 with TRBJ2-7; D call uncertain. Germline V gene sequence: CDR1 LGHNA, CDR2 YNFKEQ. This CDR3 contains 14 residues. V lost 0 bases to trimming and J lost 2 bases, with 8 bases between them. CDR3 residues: CASSQERATYEQYF. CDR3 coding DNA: TGTGCCAGCAGCCAAGAACGAGCTACCTACGAGCAGTACTTC.

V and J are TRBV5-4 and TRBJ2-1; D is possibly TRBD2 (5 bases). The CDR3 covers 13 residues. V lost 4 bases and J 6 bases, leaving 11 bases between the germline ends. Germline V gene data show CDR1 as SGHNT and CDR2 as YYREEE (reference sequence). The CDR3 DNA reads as TGTGCCAGCAGCCGGAGCGGCATCAATGAGCAGTTCTTC. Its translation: CASSRSGINEQFF.

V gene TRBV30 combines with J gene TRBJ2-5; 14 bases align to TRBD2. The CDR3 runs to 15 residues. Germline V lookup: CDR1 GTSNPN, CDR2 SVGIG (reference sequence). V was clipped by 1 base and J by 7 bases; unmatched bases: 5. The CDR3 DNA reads TGTGCCTGGAGTGCGGGACTAGCGGGAGAGGGGACCCAGTACTTC. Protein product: CAWSAGLAGEGTQYF.

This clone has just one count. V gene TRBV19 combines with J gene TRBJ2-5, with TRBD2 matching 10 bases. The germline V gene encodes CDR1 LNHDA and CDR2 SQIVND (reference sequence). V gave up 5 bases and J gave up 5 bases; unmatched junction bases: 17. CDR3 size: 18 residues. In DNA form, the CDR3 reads TGTGCCAGTAGTCCCCTTTCCTTTAGCGGGGGGCCCAGGGAGACCCAGTACTTC. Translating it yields CASSPLSFSGGPRETQYF.

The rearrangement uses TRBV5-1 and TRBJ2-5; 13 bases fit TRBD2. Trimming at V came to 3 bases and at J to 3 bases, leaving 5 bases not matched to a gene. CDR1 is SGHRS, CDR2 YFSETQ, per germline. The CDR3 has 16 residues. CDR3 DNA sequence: TGCGCCAGCAGCTCGTACACTAGCGGGGGGGAAGAGACCCAGTACTTC. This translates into CASSSYTSGGEETQYF.

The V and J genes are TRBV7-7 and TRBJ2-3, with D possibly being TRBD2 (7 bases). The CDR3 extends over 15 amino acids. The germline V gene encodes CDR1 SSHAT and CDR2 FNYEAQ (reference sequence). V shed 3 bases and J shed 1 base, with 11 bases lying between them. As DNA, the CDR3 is TGTGCCAGCAGCTTTAGGGGGGGGCGCACAGATACGCAGTATTTT. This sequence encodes CASSFRGGRTDTQYF. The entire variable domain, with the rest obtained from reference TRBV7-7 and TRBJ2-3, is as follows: GAGVSQSPRYKVTKRGQDVTLRCDPISSHATLYWYQQALGQGPEFLTYFNYEAQPDKSGLPSDRFSAERPEGSISTLTIQRTEQRDSAMYRCASSFRGGRTDTQYFGPGTRLTVL.

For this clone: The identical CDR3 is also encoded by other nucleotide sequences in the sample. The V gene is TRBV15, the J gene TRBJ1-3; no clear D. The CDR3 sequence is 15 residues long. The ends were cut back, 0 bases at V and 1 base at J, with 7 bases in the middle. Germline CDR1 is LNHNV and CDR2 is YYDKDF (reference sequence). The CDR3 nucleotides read TGTGCCACCAGCAGAGATAGAGGATCTGGAAACACCATATATTTT. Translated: CATSRDRGSGNTIYF.

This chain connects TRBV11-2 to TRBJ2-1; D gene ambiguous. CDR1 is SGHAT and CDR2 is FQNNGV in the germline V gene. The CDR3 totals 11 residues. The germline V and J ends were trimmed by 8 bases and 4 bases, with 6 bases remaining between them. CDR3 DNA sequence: TGTGCCAGCGGGCAGTACAATGAGCAGTTCTTC. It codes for CASGQYNEQFF.

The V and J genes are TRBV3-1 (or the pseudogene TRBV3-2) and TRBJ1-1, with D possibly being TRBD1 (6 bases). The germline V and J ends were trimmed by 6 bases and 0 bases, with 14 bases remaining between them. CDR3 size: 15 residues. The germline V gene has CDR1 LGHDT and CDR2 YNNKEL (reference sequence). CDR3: CASRNLGQMNTEAFF. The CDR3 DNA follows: TGTGCCAGCAGGAACCTAGGACAGATGAACACTGAAGCTTTCTTT.

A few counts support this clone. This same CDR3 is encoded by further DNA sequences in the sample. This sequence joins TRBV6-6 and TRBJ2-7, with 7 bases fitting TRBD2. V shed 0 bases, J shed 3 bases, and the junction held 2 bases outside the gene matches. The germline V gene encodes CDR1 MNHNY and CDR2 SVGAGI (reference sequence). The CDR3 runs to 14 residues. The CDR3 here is CASSYSRTSYEQYF. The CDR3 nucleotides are TGTGCCAGCAGTTACTCGAGGACTAGCTACGAGCAGTACTTC.

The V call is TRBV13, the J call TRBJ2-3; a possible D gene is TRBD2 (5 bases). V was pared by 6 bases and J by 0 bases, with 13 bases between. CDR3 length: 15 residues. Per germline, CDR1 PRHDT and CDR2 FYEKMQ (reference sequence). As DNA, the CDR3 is TGTGCCAGCAGGTCGCGGAGGCAAAGCACAGATACGCAGTATTTT. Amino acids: CASRSRRQSTDTQYF. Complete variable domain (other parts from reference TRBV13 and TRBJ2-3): AAGVIQSPRHLIKEKRETATLKCYPIPRHDTVYWYQQGPGQDPQFLISFYEKMQSDKGSIPDRFSAQQFSDYHSELNMSSLELGDSALYFCASRSRRQSTDTQYFGPGTRLTVL.

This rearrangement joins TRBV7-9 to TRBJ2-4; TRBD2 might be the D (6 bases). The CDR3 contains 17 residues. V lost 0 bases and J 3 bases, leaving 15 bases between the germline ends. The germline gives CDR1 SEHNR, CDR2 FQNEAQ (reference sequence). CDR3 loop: CASSLAGTGDGKNIQYF. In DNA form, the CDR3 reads TGTGCCAGCAGCTTAGCGGGGACGGGAGACGGCAAAAACATTCAGTACTTC.

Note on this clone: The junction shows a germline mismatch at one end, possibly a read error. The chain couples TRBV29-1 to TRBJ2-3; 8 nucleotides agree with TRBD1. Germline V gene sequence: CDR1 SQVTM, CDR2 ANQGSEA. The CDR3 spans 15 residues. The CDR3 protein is CSVTPDRVGTGTQYF. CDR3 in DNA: TGCAGCGTTACCCCGGACAGGGTCGGCACAGGTACGCAGTATTTT.

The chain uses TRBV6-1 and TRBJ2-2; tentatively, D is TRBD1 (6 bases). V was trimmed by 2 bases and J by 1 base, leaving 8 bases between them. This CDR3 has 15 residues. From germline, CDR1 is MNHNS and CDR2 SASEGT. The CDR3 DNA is TGTGCCAGCAGTGAAATCAGGGGGAACACCGGGGAGCTGTTTTTT. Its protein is CASSEIRGNTGELFF.

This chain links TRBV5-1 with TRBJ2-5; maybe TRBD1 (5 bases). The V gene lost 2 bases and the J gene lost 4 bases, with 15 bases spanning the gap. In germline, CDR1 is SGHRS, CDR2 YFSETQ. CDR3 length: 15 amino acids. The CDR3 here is CASSFGAEPTETQYF. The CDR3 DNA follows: TGCGCCAGCAGCTTTGGGGCCGAACCCACAGAGACCCAGTACTTC.

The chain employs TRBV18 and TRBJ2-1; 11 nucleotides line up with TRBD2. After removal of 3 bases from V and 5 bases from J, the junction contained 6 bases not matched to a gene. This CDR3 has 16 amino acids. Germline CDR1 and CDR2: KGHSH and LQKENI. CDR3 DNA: TGTGCCAGCTCACCCCAACTAGCGGGGGAAAACAATGAGCAGTTCTTC. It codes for CASSPQLAGENNEQFF.